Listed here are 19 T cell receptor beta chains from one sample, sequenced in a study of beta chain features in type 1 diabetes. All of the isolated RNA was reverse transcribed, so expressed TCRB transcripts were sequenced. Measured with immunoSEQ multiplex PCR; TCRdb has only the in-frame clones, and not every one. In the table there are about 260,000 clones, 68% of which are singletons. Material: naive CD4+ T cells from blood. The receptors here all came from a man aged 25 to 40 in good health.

The CDR3: CASRRQGKTYEQYF. The CDR3 region has the DNA TGTGCCAGCAGACGACAGGGGAAGACCTACGAGCAGTACTTC. V and J are TRBV13 and TRBJ2-7, with TRBD1 matching 8 bases. The CDR3 length is 14 residues. Unmatched junction bases numbered 6, after V lost 6 bases and J lost 2 bases. Germline V gene sequence: CDR1 PRHDT, CDR2 FYEKMQ (reference sequence). The complete variable domain, with remaining parts taken from reference TRBV13 and TRBJ2-7, reads AAGVIQSPRHLIKEKRETATLKCYPIPRHDTVYWYQQGPGQDPQFLISFYEKMQSDKGSIPDRFSAQQFSDYHSELNMSSLELGDSALYFCASRRQGKTYEQYFGPGTRLTVT.

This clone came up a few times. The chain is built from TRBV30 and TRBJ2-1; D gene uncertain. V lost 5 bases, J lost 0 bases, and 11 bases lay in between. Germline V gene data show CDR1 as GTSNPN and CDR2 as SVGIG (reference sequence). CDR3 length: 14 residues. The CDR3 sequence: CAWALYSSYNEQFF. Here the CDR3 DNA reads TGTGCCTGGGCTCTATATAGCTCCTACAATGAGCAGTTCTTC.

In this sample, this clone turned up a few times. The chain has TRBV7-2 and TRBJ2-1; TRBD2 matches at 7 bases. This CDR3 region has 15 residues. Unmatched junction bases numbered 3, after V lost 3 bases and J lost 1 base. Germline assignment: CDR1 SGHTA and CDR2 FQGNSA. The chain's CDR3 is CASSLSGMSYNEQFF. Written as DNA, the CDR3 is TGTGCCAGCAGCTTGAGCGGGATGTCCTACAATGAGCAGTTCTTC.

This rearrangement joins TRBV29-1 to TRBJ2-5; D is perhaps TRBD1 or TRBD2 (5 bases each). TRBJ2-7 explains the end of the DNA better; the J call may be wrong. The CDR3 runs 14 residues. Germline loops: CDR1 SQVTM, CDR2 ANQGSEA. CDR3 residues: CSVEGGRSSYEQYF. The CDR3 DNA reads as TGCAGCGTTGAAGGGGGACGAAGCTCCTACGAGCAGTACTTC.

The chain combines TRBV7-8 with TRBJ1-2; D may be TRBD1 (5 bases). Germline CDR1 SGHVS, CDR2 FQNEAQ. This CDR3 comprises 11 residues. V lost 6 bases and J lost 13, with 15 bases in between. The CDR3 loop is CASRSTVYLTF. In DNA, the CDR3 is TGTGCCAGCAGATCGACAGTATATCTCACCTTC.

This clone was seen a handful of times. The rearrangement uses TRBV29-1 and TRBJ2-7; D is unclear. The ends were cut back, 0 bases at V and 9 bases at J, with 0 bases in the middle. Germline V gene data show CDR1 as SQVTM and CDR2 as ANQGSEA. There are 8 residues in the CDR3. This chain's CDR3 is CSVEEQYF. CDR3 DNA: TGCAGCGTTGAAGAGCAGTACTTC.

The CDR3 loop reads CSVVVRLLPLEAFF. In DNA, the CDR3 is TGCAGCGTTGTGGTCAGGCTTCTCCCTCTTGAAGCTTTCTTT. The chain recombines TRBV29-1 with TRBJ1-1; D remains ambiguous. V was shortened by 4 bases and J by 7 bases, with 19 bases between the two germline ends. Germline V gene lookup returns CDR1 SQVTM and CDR2 ANQGSEA. This CDR3 is built from 14 residues.

CDR3 DNA: TGTGCCAGCAGGGCCAGCACCGGGGAGCTGTTTTTT. Its translation: CASRASTGELFF. The gene calls are TRBV28 and TRBJ2-2; no reliable D call. The CDR3 is made up of 12 amino acids. Germline V CDR1 and CDR2: MDHEN, SYDVKM. V shed 6 bases and J shed 4 bases, with 6 bases lying between them.

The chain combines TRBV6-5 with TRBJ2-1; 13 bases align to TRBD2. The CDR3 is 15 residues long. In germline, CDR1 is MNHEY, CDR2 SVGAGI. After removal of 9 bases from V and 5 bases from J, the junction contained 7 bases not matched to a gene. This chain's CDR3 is CASTRLAGGNNEQFF. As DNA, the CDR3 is TGTGCCAGTACTAGACTAGCGGGGGGCAACAATGAGCAGTTCTTC.

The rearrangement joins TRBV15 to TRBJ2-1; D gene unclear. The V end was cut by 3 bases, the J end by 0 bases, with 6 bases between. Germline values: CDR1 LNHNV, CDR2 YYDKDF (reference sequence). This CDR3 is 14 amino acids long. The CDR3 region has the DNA TGTGCCACCAGCAGCGGTCCCTCCTACAATGAGCAGTTCTTC. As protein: CATSSGPSYNEQFF.

CDR3 sequence: CAWSERQGRYTF. CDR3 bases: TGTGCCTGGAGTGAGAGACAGGGCCGCTACACCTTC. This chain uses TRBV30 with TRBJ1-2; TRBD1 aligns across 7 bases. J was trimmed by 9 bases and V by 1 base; bases with no gene match: 5. Germline CDR1 GTSNPN, CDR2 SVGIG (reference sequence). The CDR3 covers 12 residues.

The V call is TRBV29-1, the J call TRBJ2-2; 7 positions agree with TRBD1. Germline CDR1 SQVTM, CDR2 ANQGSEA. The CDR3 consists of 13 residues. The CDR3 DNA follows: TGCAGTTGCAGTACAGGGGACACCGGGGAGCTGTTTTTT. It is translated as CSCSTGDTGELFF.

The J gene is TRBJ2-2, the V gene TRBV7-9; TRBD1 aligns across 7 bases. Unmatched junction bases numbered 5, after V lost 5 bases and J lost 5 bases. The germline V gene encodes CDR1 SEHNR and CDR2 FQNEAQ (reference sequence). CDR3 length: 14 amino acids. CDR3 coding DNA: TGTGCCAGCAGCGTCGACAGGGCAACCGGGGAGCTGTTTTTT. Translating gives CASSVDRATGELFF. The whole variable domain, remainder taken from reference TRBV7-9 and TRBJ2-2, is DTGVSQNPRHKITKRGQNVTFRCDPISEHNRLYWYRQTLGQGPEFLTYFQNEAQLEKSRLLSDRFSAERPKGSFSTLEIQRTEQGDSAMYLCASSVDRATGELFFGEGSRLTVL.

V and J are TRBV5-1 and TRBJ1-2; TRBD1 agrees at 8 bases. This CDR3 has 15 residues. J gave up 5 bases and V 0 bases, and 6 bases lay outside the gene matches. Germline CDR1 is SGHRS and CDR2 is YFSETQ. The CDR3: CASSLVQGAGYGYTF. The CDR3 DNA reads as TGCGCCAGCAGCTTGGTGCAGGGGGCAGGATATGGCTACACCTTC. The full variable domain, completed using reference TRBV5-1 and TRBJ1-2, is KAGVTQTPRYLIKTRGQQVTLSCSPISGHRSVSWYQQTPGQGLQFLFEYFSETQRNKGNFPGRFSGRQFSNSRSEMNVSTLELGDSALYLCASSLVQGAGYGYTFGSGTRLTVV.

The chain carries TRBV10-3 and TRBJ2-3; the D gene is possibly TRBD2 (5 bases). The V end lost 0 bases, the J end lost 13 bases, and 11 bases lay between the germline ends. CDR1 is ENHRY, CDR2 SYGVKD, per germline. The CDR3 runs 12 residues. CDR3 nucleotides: TGTGCCATCAGTGAGTCACTCCGGGGAGAGTATTTT. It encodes CAISESLRGEYF.

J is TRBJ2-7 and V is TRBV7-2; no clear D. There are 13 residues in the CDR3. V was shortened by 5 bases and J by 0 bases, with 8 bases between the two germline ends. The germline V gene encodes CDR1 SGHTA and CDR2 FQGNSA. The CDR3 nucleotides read TGTGCCAGCAGCCATGGGTTCTCCTACGAGCAGTACTTC. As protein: CASSHGFSYEQYF.

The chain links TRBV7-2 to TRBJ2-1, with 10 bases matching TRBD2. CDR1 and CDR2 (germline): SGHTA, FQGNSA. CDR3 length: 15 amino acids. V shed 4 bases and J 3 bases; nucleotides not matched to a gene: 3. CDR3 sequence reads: CASSSSSGGYNEQFF. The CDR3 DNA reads TGTGCCAGCAGCTCTTCTAGCGGGGGCTACAATGAGCAGTTCTTC.

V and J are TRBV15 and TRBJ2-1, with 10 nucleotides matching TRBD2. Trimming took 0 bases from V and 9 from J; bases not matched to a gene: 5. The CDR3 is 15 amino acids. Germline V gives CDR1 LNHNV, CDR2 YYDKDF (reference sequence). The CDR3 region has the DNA TGTGCCACCAGCAGAGAGGCTAGCGGGAGATTTGAGCAGTTCTTC. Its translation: CATSREASGRFEQFF.

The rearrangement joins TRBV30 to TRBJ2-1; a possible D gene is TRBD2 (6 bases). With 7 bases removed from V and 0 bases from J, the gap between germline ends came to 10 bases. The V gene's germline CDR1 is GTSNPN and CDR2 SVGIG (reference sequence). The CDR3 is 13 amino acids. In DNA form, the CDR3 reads TGTGCCTTTGGACTAAGCTCCTACAATGAGCAGTTCTTC. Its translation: CAFGLSSYNEQFF. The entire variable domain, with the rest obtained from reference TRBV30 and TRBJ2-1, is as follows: SQTIHQWPATLVQPVGSPLSLECTVEGTSNPNLYWYRQAAGRGLQLLFYSVGIGQISSEVPQNLSASRPQDRQFILSSKKLLLSDSGFYLCAFGLSSYNEQFFGPGTRLTVL.